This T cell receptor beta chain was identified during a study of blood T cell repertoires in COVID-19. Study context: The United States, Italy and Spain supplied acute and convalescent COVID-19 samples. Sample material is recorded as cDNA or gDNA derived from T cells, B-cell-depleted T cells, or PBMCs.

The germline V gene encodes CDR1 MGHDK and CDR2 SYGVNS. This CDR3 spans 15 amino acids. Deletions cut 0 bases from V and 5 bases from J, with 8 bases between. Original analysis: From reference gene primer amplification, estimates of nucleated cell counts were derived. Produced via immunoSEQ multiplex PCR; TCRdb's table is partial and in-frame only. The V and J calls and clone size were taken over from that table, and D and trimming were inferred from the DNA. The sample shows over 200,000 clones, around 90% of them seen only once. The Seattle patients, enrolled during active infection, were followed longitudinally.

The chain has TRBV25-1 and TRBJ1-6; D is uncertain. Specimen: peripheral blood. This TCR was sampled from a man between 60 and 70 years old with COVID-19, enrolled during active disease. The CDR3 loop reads CASSEYRGDNSPLHF. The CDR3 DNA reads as TGTGCCAGCAGTGAATACCGGGGTGATAATTCACCCCTCCACTTT.